This T cell receptor (beta chain) was profiled in a study of naive and memory T cell subsets. V shed 4 bases and J shed 5 bases, with 18 bases lying between them. The CDR3 consists of 15 residues. Germline loops: CDR1 SGHNT, CDR2 YYREEE (reference sequence). General study findings and limits: TCR abundance followed a power law differing between naive and memory subsets. There was no ground truth to check naive and memory subset results.

Two oligonucleotides, mixed equimolar, formed the beta constant-region primer covering TRBC1 and TRBC2. Ligated cDNA was amplified by four rounds of PCR with nested alpha and beta constant-region primers and SP2. TCRdb ran MiXCR on the UMI-ligation and nested PCR reads and lists one entry per CDR3 protein. This sample carries 80,000 or so distinct CDR3 sequences, roughly 9.3% of them seen once, and the ten largest clones take over 1%. This clonotype was recorded at least ten times. Its antigen is unknown. Four subsets defined by CD45RA and CD27 were sorted after CD3, CD4, CD8 and live/dead staining. The TCR comes from a human donor in good health. The chain links TRBV5-4 to TRBJ2-5; perhaps TRBD1 as D (5 bases). Sequencing used naive CD8+ T cells from blood. CDR3 region: CASSGTGAAEETQYF. CDR3 coding DNA: TGTGCCAGCAGCGGCACTGGGGCCGCGGAGGAGACCCAGTACTTC.